The 9 T cell receptor beta chains reported below all come from one sample, sequenced in a study of blood T cell repertoires in COVID-19. Assay: immunoSEQ multiplex PCR; the TCRdb copy retains only in-frame clones and omits some. The sample gives over 60,000 clones, about four fifths of which show up once; about an eighth is in the top ten. Material for sequencing was peripheral blood. The receptors were gathered from a human donor in a cohort sampled during active COVID-19.

V usage is TRBV29-1 and J usage is TRBJ2-7, with 7 bases matching TRBD1. The junction had 7 bases not matched to a gene; V was cut back by 1 base and J by 7 bases. This CDR3 is 13 amino acids long. Germline V gene sequence: CDR1 SQVTM, CDR2 ANQGSEA. CDR3: CSVEGTGPTEQYF. The CDR3 DNA reads as TGCAGCGTTGAAGGGACAGGCCCTACGGAGCAGTACTTC.

The gene calls are TRBV24-1 and TRBJ2-5, with 10 bases lining up with TRBD1. From germline, CDR1 is KGHDR and CDR2 SFDVKD. J gave up 5 bases and V 5 bases, and 10 bases lay outside the gene matches. The CDR3 runs to 16 residues. The CDR3 protein is CATSGRWGQGSETQYF. The CDR3 DNA reads TGTGCCACCAGTGGGAGATGGGGACAGGGGAGTGAGACCCAGTACTTC.

The V call is TRBV4-2, the J call TRBJ1-5; TRBD1 is a possible D gene (6 bases). Germline V gene data show CDR1 as LGHNA and CDR2 as YNFKEQ. V lost 0 bases to trimming and J lost 2 bases, with 14 bases between them. The CDR3 spans 17 residues. The CDR3 region has the DNA TGTGCCAGCAGCCAAGATAAGGGGGTGTCGCGCAATCAGCCCCAGCATTTT. Its translation is CASSQDKGVSRNQPQHF.

V gene TRBV6-5 combines with J gene TRBJ1-1, with 7 nucleotides matching TRBD1. The germline gives CDR1 MNHEY, CDR2 SVGAGI. The trim removed 6 bases at V and 10 bases at J, leaving 11 bases unmatched. This CDR3 comprises 13 residues. DNA of the CDR3: TGTGCCAGCAGATACACCGGGACAGATGGAGCTTTCTTT. It translates to CASRYTGTDGAFF.

The gene calls are TRBV5-1 and TRBJ2-2; possibly TRBD1 for D (6 bases). V was pared by 0 bases and J by 4 bases, with 16 bases between. The germline gives CDR1 SGHRS, CDR2 YFSETQ. There are 17 residues in the CDR3. CDR3 protein: CASSLASQGSGTGELFF. The CDR3, as DNA: TGCGCCAGCAGCTTGGCCTCTCAGGGGAGTGGCACCGGGGAGCTGTTTTTT.

A single count supports this clone. CDR3 nucleotides: TGTGCCAGCAGCAAGGAGGAGGGAAGCACAGATACGCAGTATTTT. Protein product: CASSKEEGSTDTQYF. V gene TRBV21-1 combines with J gene TRBJ2-3; TRBD2, the D gene given by the table, was not confirmed from the DNA. TRBV21-1 is a pseudogene locus. This CDR3 is built from 15 residues.

This chain joins TRBV18 and TRBJ2-7; D uncertain. The CDR3 is 11 amino acids. The germline CDR1 and CDR2 sequences are KGHSH and LQKENI. V was cut by 5 bases and J by 5 bases, with 7 bases left in between. CDR3 DNA: TGTGCCAGCTCAAGTGGCAACGAGCAGTACTTC. Encoded protein: CASSSGNEQYF. Full variable domain (remainder filled in from reference TRBV18 and TRBJ2-7): NAGVMQNPRHLVRRRGQEARLRCSPMKGHSHVYWYRQLPEEGLKFMVYLQKENIIDESGMPKERFSAEFPKEGPSILRIQQVVRGDSAAYFCASSSGNEQYFGPGTRLTVT.

The chain combines TRBV5-1 with TRBJ2-3; D not resolved. This CDR3 is built from 14 residues. The V end was cut by 1 base, the J end by 0 bases, with 6 bases between. Germline CDR1 is SGHRS and CDR2 is YFSETQ. In DNA form, the CDR3 reads TGCGCCAGCAGCTTGTCCCCTAGCACAGATACGCAGTATTTT. Translation gives CASSLSPSTDTQYF.

The J gene is TRBJ2-3, the V gene TRBV18; 11 bases are a match to TRBD2. Looked up from germline, CDR1 is KGHSH and CDR2 is LQKENI. V dropped 4 bases and J dropped 0; count of bases not matched to a gene: 6. This CDR3 contains 17 residues. CDR3 residues: CASSLGTSGASTDTQYF. As DNA, the CDR3 is TGTGCCAGCTCACTTGGGACTAGCGGAGCCAGCACAGATACGCAGTATTTT.